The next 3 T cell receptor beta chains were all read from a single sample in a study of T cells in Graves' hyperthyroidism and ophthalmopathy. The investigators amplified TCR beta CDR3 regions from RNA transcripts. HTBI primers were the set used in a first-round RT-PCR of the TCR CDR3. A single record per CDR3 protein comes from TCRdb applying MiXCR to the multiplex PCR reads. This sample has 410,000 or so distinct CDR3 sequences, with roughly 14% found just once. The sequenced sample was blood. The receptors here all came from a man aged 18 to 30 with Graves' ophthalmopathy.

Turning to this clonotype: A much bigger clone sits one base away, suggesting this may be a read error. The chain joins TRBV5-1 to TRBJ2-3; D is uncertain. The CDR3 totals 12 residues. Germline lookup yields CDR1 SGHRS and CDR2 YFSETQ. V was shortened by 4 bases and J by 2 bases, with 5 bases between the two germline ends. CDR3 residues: CASSIPTDTQYF. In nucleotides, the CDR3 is TGCGCCAGCAGCATTCCCACAGATACGCAGTATTTT.

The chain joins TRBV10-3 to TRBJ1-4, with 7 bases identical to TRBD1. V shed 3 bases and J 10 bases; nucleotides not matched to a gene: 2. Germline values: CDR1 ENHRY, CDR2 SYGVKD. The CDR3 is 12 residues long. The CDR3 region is CAISDPGGKLFF. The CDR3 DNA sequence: TGTGCCATCAGTGACCCAGGGGGAAAACTGTTTTTT.

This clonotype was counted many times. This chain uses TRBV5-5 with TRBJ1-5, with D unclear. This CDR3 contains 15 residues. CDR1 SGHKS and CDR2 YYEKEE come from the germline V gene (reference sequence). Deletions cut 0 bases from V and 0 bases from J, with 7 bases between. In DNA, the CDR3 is TGTGCCAGCAGCTTGGTTCAGAATAGCAATCAGCCCCAGCATTTT. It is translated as CASSLVQNSNQPQHF. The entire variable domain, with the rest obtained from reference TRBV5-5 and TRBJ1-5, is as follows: DAGVTQSPTHLIKTRGQQVTLRCSPISGHKSVSWYQQVLGQGPQFIFQYYEKEERGRGNFPDRFSARQFPNYSSELNVNALLLGDSALYLCASSLVQNSNQPQHFGDGTRLSIL.